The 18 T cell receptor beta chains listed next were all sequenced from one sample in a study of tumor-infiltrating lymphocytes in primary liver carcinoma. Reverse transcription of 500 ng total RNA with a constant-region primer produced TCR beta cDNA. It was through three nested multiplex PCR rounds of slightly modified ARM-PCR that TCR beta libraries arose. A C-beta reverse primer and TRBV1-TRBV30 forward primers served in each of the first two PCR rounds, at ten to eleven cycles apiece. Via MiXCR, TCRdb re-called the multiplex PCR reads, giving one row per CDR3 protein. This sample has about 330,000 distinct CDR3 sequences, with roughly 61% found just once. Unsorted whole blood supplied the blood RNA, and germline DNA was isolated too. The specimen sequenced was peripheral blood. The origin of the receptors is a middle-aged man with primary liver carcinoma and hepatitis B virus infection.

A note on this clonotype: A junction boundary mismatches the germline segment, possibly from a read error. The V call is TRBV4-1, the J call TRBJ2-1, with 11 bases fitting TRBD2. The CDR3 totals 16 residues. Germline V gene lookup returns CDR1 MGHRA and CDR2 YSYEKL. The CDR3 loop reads CASSLTLAGDPNVQFF. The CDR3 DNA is TGCGCCAGCAGCCTCACACTAGCGGGAGACCCCAATGTGCAGTTCTTC.

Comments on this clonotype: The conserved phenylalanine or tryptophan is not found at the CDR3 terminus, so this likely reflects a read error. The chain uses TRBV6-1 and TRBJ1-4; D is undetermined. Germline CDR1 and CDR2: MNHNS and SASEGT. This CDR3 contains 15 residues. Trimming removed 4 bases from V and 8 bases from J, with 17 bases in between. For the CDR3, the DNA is TGTGCCAGCAGTGGATCAAACAGAGTTTTCGAAAAACTGTTTTCT. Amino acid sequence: CASSGSNRVFEKLFS.

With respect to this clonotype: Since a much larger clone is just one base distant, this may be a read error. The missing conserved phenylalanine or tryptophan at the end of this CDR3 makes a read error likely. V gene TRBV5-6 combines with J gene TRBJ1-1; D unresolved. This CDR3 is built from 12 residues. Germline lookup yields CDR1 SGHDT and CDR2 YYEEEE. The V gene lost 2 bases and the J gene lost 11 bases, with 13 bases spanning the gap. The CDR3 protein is CASSFGFSGAFL. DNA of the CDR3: TGTGCCAGCAGCTTCGGGTTCAGCGGTGCTTTCCTT.

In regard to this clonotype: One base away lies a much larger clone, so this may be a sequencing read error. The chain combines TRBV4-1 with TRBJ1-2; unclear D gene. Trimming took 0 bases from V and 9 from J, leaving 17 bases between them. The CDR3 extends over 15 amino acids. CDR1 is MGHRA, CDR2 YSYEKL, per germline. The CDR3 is CASSQDVGPTERYTF. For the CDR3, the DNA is TGCGCCAGCAGCCAAGATGTCGGACCCACTGAACGCTACACCTTC.

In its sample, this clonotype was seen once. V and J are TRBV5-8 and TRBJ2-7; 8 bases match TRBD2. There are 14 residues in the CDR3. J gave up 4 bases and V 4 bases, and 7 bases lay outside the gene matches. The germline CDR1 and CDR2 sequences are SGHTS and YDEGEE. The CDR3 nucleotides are TGTGCCAGCAGCCTAACGGGAGGGGGGTACGAGCAGTACTTC. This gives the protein CASSLTGGGYEQYF. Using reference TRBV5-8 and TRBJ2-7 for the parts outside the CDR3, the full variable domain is EAGVTQSPTHLIKTRGQQATLRCSPISGHTSVYWYQQALGLGLQFLLWYDEGEERNRGNFPPRFSGRQFPNYSSELNVNALELEDSALYLCASSLTGGGYEQYFGPGTRLTVT.

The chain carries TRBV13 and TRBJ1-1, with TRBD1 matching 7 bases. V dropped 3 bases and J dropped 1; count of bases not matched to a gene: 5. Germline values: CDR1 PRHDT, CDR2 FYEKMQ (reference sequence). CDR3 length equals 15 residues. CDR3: CASSLTGMPNTEAFF. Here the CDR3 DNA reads TGTGCCAGCAGCTTGACAGGGATGCCGAACACTGAAGCTTTCTTT. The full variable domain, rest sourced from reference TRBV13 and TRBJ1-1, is AAGVIQSPRHLIKEKRETATLKCYPIPRHDTVYWYQQGPGQDPQFLISFYEKMQSDKGSIPDRFSAQQFSDYHSELNMSSLELGDSALYFCASSLTGMPNTEAFFGQGTRLTVV.

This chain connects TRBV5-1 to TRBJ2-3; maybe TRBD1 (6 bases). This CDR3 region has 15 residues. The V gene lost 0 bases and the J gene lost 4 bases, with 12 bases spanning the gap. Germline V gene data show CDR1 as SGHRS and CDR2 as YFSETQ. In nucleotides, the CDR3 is TGCGCCAGCAGCTTGGTGGGCAGGGGTGCAGATACGCAGTATTTT. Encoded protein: CASSLVGRGADTQYF.

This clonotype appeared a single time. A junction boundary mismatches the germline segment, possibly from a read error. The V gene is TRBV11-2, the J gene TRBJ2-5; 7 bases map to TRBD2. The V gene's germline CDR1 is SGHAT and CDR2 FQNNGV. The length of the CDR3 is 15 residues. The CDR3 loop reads CASTPSAGEAKTRNF. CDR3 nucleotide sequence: TGTGCCAGCACCCCGTCGGCGGGAGAAGCAAAGACCCGGAACTTC.

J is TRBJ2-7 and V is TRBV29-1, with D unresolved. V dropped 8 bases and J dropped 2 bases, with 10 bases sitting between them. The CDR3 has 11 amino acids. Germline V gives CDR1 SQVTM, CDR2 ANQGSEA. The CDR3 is CSIYRAYEQYF. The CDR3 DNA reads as TGCAGCATCTATCGAGCCTACGAGCAGTACTTC.

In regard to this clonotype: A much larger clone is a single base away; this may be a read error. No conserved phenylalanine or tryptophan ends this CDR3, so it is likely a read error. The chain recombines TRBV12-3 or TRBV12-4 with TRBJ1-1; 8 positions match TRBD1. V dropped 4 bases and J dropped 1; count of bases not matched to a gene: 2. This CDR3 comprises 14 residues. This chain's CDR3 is CASSWDRQNTEAFC. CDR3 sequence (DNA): TGTGCCAGCAGTTGGGACAGGCAGAACACTGAAGCTTTCTGT.

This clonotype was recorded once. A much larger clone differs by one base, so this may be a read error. CDR3 DNA sequence: TGCGCCAGCAGTGATGAACACACCTACGAGCTGTACTTC. Protein: CASSDEHTYELYF. The chain carries TRBV10-2 and TRBJ2-7; D unresolved. CDR1 and CDR2 from the germline V gene are WSHSY and SAAADI. This CDR3 comprises 13 residues.

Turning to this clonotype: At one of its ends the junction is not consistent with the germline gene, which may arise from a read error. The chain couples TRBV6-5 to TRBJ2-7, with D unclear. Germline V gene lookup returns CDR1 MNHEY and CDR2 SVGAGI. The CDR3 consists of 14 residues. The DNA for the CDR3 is TGTGCCGGCAGTTGCTCGTGGGGTAGTTCCGAGCAGTACTTC. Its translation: CAGSCSWGSSEQYF.

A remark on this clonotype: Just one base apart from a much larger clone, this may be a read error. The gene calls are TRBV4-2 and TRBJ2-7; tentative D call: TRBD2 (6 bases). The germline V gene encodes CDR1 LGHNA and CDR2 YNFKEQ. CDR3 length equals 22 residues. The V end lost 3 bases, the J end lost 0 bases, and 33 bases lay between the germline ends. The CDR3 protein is CASSHKVAMGGTEWGYSYEQYF. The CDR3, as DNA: TGTGCCAGCAGCCATAAAGTGGCGATGGGCGGGACCGAGTGGGGGTACTCCTACGAGCAGTACTTC.

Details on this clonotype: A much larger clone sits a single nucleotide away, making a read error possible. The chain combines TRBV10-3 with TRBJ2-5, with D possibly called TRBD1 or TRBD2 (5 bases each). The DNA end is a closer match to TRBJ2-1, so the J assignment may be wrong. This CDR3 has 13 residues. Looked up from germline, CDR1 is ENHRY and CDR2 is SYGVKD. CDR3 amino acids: CAISEGDQETQFF. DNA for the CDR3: TGTGCCATCAGTGAGGGGGACCAAGAGACCCAGTTCTTC.

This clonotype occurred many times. This chain's CDR3 is CASSTSGRAWEQFF. CDR3 DNA sequence: TGCGCCAGCAGCACTAGCGGGAGGGCCTGGGAGCAGTTCTTC. The chain recombines TRBV10-1 with TRBJ2-1; 13 positions agree with TRBD2. From germline, CDR1 is WNHNN and CDR2 SYGVQD (reference sequence). CDR3 length: 14 amino acids. The trim removed 6 bases at V and 10 bases at J, leaving 6 bases unmatched.

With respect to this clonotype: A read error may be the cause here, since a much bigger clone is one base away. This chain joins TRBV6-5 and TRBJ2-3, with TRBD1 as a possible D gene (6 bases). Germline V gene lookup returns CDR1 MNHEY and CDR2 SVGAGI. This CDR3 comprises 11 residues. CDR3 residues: CDSTTGDTQYF. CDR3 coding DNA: TGTGACAGCACCACAGGGGATACGCAGTATTTT.

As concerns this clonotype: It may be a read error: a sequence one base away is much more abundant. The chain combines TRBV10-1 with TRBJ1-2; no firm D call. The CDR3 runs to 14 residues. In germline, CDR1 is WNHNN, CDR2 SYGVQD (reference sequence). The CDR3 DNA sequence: TGCGCCAACAGTGAGTTTGAAAAAAGGGATGGCTACACCTTC. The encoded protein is CANSEFEKRDGYTF.

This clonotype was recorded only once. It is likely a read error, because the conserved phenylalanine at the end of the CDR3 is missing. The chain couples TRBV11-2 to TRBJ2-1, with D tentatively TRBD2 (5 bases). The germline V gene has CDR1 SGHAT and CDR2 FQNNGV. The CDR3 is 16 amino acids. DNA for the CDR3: TGTGCCAGCAGACCCATAGGGAGTAGCGTATACAACGAGCAGTTCTTA. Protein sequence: CASRPIGSSVYNEQFL.